This T cell receptor (beta chain) was documented in a study of cytomegalovirus exposure and HLA in healthy donors. The CDR3 length is 14 residues. V lost 0 bases, J lost 0 bases, and 5 bases lay in between. The germline V gene encodes CDR1 MNHEY and CDR2 SVGAGI. PCR amplification relied on 60 Vbeta primers (plus 13 Jbeta primers). Some clones are missing from TCRdb's copy, which holds only in-frame ones; the method was immunoSEQ multiplex PCR. The profile covers roughly 120,000 clones, with 77% appearing a single time and roughly 13% taken by the ten largest. The rearrangement uses TRBV6-5 and TRBJ1-1; D ambiguous. This receptor was taken from a woman aged 40 to 55 in good health and CMV-seropositive. The source material was PBMCs. The CDR3 sequence is CASSYSRVNTEAFF. CDR3 nucleotide sequence: TGTGCCAGCAGTTACTCGAGGGTGAACACTGAAGCTTTCTTT.